Listed below are T cell receptor beta chains from one sample, sequenced in a study of blood T cells in healthy people across ages. TCRdb called the 5' RACE reads again in MiXCR, with one record for every CDR3 protein. This sample has hundreds of thousands of distinct CDR3 sequences; around 49% occur once, and the top ten carry roughly an eighth. Material: blood. Receptors originate from a man in his thirties or forties in good health. Each CDR3 is given with its conserved first and last residue. Fields, in order: CDR3 length, clone size, D gene, V gene, J gene, CDR3 protein, CDR3 DNA. The D gene is left open where the match is weak. Size values are once, few and many counts, or a class for expanded clones, and some rows have none.

>14|NA|NA|TRBV4-2|TRBJ2-5
CASSQTVSGETQYF
TGTGCCAGCAGCCAAACCGTCTCTGGGGAGACCCAGTACTTC
>15|few|TRBD2|TRBV6-1|TRBJ2-7
CASSEGLAAPYEQYF
TGTGCCAGCAGTGAAGGTCTAGCGGCCCCCTACGAGCAGTACTTC
>15|NA|NA|TRBV5-1|TRBJ1-2
CASSTSPTVNYGYTF
TGCGCCAGCAGCACCAGTCCGACAGTTAACTATGGCTACACCTTC
>14|NA|NA|TRBV6-1|TRBJ2-5
CASSVGEFQETQYF
TGTGCCAGCAGTGTCGGGGAATTCCAAGAGACCCAGTACTTC
>13|many|NA|TRBV4-1|TRBJ2-7
CASSPRQSYEQYF
TGCGCCAGCAGCCCCAGACAGAGCTACGAGCAGTACTTC
>15|few|TRBD1|TRBV27|TRBJ2-7
CASSPSGQGSHEQYF
TGTGCCAGCAGCCCCAGTGGACAGGGGTCCCACGAGCAGTACTTC
>15|NA|NA|TRBV6-2/TRBV6-3|TRBJ2-7
CASSYGTAASYEQYF
TGTGCCAGCAGTTACGGGACCGCAGCTTCCTACGAGCAGTACTTC
>17|NA|TRBD2|TRBV30|TRBJ2-1
CAWSAPSGGAGRYEQFF
TGTGCCTGGAGTGCACCTAGCGGGGGGGCCGGACGGTACGAGCAGTTCTTC
>18|NA|TRBD2|TRBV20-1|TRBJ2-5
CSARDRTSGGYTQETQYF
TGCAGTGCTAGAGATCGGACTAGCGGGGGGTACACACAAGAGACCCAGTACTTC
>14|NA|NA|TRBV7-2|TRBJ2-7
CASTPSRDSYEQYF
TGTGCCAGCACCCCTTCCAGGGACTCCTACGAGCAGTACTTC
>13|NA|NA|TRBV7-9|TRBJ2-2
CASSRTNTGELFF
TGTGCCAGCAGTAGAACGAACACCGGGGAGCTGTTTTTT
>15|NA|NA|TRBV4-3|TRBJ2-7
CASSQHTSSTYEQYF
TGCGCCAGCAGCCAGCACACTAGCTCCACCTACGAGCAGTACTTC
>14|NA|NA|TRBV9|TRBJ2-7
CASSVTFDPYEQYF
TGTGCCAGCAGCGTAACTTTCGATCCCTACGAGCAGTACTTC
>16|NA|NA|TRBV4-2|TRBJ1-2
CASSQDGQVQTRGYTF
TGTGCCAGCAGCCAAGATGGGCAGGTCCAAACCCGGGGCTACACCTTC
>19|NA|NA|TRBV7-2|TRBJ1-5
CASSSWTALTPSSNQPQHF
TGTGCCAGCAGCTCATGGACAGCCTTGACTCCCTCTAGCAATCAGCCCCAGCATTTT
>15|NA|NA|TRBV20-1|TRBJ2-2
CSARDPRANTGELFF
TGCAGTGCTAGAGATCCCAGGGCGAACACCGGGGAGCTGTTTTTT
>12|NA|NA|TRBV29-1|TRBJ1-1
CSVNRAGTEAFF
TGCAGCGTAAACAGGGCAGGTACTGAAGCTTTCTTT
>17|NA|TRBD2|TRBV9|TRBJ2-3
CASSVEASGGIVDTQYF
TGTGCCAGCAGCGTAGAAGCTAGCGGGGGAATTGTAGATACGCAGTATTTT